One and the same sample provided the 26 T cell receptor beta chains below, sequenced in a study of cytomegalovirus exposure and HLA in healthy donors (dated by TCRdb to 2015 to 2018). Libraries were constructed by the immunoSEQ multiplex PCR assay. Entries here come from immuneACCESS through TCRdb and include only in-frame sequences with V and J called. Some clones fail to appear in such tables; in the studies checked, an unresolved V gene covers under half of the shortfall, and the cause of the remainder is unknown. Within this sample are about 120,000 clones, with 70% to 90% of them counted one time only. The leading ten clones occupy about 6% of the sample. Sequencing was done on a sample of PBMCs. The source is a woman between 18 and 30 years old in good health and CMV-seropositive.

The genes are TRBV29-1 and TRBJ2-2, with 7 bases fitting TRBD2. Trimming cost V 0 bases and J 4 bases; bases outside gene matches: 5. In germline, CDR1 is SQVTM, CDR2 ANQGSEA. The CDR3 length is 15 residues. The CDR3 region has the DNA TGCAGCGTTGAAGATCTCGGGGGGAGCACCGGGGAGCTGTTTTTT. Its protein is CSVEDLGGSTGELFF.

The V and J genes are TRBV7-9 and TRBJ1-2; no clear D. Germline loops: CDR1 SEHNR, CDR2 FQNEAQ (reference sequence). V was clipped by 3 bases and J by 2 bases, with 10 bases between them. The CDR3 consists of 14 residues. CDR3 sequence (DNA): TGTGCCAGCAGCTTGTCAACTTCCAACTATGGCTACACCTTC. This encodes CASSLSTSNYGYTF.

In its sample, this clone was seen once. V gene TRBV6-1 combines with J gene TRBJ2-1, with a possible D match to TRBD2 (7 bases). CDR1 and CDR2 (germline): MNHNS, SASEGT. The CDR3 is 12 amino acids. The ends were cut back, 3 bases at V and 10 bases at J, with 10 bases in the middle. DNA for the CDR3: TGTGCCAGCAGTGAGGAGGGGGGGGAGCAGTTCTTC. Protein product: CASSEEGGEQFF.

The gene calls are TRBV28 and TRBJ1-1, with D possibly matching TRBD1 (6 bases). The CDR3 is 12 amino acids. Germline V gene sequence: CDR1 MDHEN, CDR2 SYDVKM. Trimming stripped 10 bases from V and 7 bases from J, with 16 bases between. CDR3 amino acids: CATTRGGFEAFF. Written as DNA, the CDR3 is TGTGCCACCACCAGGGGCGGTTTTGAAGCTTTCTTT.

Remarks on this clone: Germline and junction disagree at one end, which may indicate a read error. This chain links TRBV7-7 with TRBJ1-4, with D possibly being TRBD1 (6 bases). Germline CDR1 and CDR2: SSHAT and FNYEAQ (reference sequence). This CDR3 contains 13 residues. Here the CDR3 reads CASSKTGNEKLFF. The CDR3 nucleotides read TGTGCTAGCAGCAAAACAGGGAATGAAAAACTGTTTTTT.

The chain uses TRBV25-1 and TRBJ1-1; 7 nucleotides align to TRBD1. The ends lost 1 base at V and 4 bases at J; junction bases unmatched: 6. The V gene's germline CDR1 is MGHDK and CDR2 SYGVNS. The CDR3 has 15 residues. CDR3 amino acids: CASSESKGATTEAFF. For the CDR3, the DNA is TGTGCCAGCAGTGAATCCAAGGGGGCGACCACTGAAGCTTTCTTT. Supplemented by reference TRBV25-1 and TRBJ1-1, the full variable domain reads EADIYQTPRYLVIGTGKKITLECSQTMGHDKMYWYQQDPGMELHLIHYSYGVNSTEKGDLSSESTVSRIRTEHFPLTLESARPSHTSQYLCASSESKGATTEAFFGQGTRLTVV.

The chain has TRBV2 and TRBJ1-1, with 8 bases lining up with TRBD1. V lost 7 bases to trimming and J lost 1 base; unmatched junction nucleotides: 5. The CDR3 has 14 amino acids. Germline V CDR1 and CDR2: SNHLY, FYNNEI. The CDR3 protein is CASMTDRANTEAFF. DNA of the CDR3: TGTGCCAGCATGACGGACAGGGCGAACACTGAAGCTTTCTTT. The entire variable domain, with the rest obtained from reference TRBV2 and TRBJ1-1, is as follows: EPEVTQTPSHQVTQMGQEVILRCVPISNHLYFYWYRQILGQKVEFLVSFYNNEISEKSEIFDDQFSVERPDGSNFTLKIRSTKLEDSAMYFCASMTDRANTEAFFGQGTRLTVV.

The rearrangement links TRBV13 to TRBJ1-6; D is ambiguous. The V gene's germline CDR1 is PRHDT and CDR2 FYEKMQ (reference sequence). V shed 0 bases and J shed 0 bases, with 6 bases lying between them. The CDR3 consists of 16 residues. CDR3 amino acids: CASSLGGASYNSPLHF. The CDR3 nucleotides read TGTGCCAGCAGCTTAGGGGGAGCCTCCTATAATTCACCCCTCCACTTT.

The CDR3 spells CASSQIGEMWQETQYF. CDR3 DNA: TGTGCCAGCAGCCAAATCGGGGAGATGTGGCAAGAGACCCAGTACTTC. The gene calls are TRBV4-2 and TRBJ2-5; perhaps TRBD2 as D (5 bases). The CDR3 length is 16 residues. Trimming cost V 2 bases and J 2 bases, with 15 bases left between them. Germline V gene lookup returns CDR1 LGHNA and CDR2 YNFKEQ.

This chain joins TRBV28 and TRBJ1-5; TRBD1 matches 9 bases. V lost 6 bases, J lost 4 bases, and 13 bases stayed unmatched. This CDR3 is 17 amino acids long. Germline V gene data show CDR1 as MDHEN and CDR2 as SYDVKM. The CDR3: CASRPASDRGSNQPQHF. The CDR3 DNA follows: TGTGCCAGCAGACCGGCCTCGGACAGGGGAAGTAATCAGCCCCAGCATTTT.

The chain combines TRBV7-9 with TRBJ2-7; 8 bases match TRBD2. V lost 5 bases to trimming and J lost 3 bases; unmatched junction nucleotides: 9. The germline V gene encodes CDR1 SEHNR and CDR2 FQNEAQ (reference sequence). CDR3 size: 15 residues. CDR3 bases: TGTGCCAGCAGCCCATCGGGAGGGGGTGTCTACGAGCAGTACTTC. As protein: CASSPSGGGVYEQYF. Variable domain in full (rest from reference TRBV7-9 and TRBJ2-7): DTGVSQNPRHKITKRGQNVTFRCDPISEHNRLYWYRQTLGQGPEFLTYFQNEAQLEKSRLLSDRFSAERPKGSFSTLEIQRTEQGDSAMYLCASSPSGGGVYEQYFGPGTRLTVT.

In this sample, this clone turned up once. The rearrangement uses TRBV2 and TRBJ2-3; 8 nucleotides agree with TRBD2. CDR1 SNHLY and CDR2 FYNNEI come from the germline V gene. The CDR3 runs to 16 residues. Unmatched junction bases numbered 10, after V lost 5 bases and J lost 3 bases. CDR3 nucleotides: TGTGCCAGCAGTCAGATTAGCGGGGCGTTGACAGATACGCAGTATTTT. Its translation: CASSQISGALTDTQYF.

The rearrangement uses TRBV10-2 and TRBJ2-5; 14 bases are shared with TRBD2. The trim removed 10 bases at V and 2 bases at J, leaving 3 bases unmatched. The CDR3 has 14 residues. Germline lookup yields CDR1 WSHSY and CDR2 SAAADI. CDR3: CATRLAGGQETQYF. DNA for the CDR3: TGCGCCACCCGACTAGCGGGGGGGCAAGAGACCCAGTACTTC.

The chain couples TRBV7-2 to TRBJ2-5; 9 bases match TRBD2. Per germline, CDR1 SGHTA and CDR2 FQGNSA. CDR3 size: 17 residues. Trimming took 2 bases from V and 4 from J; bases not matched to a gene: 11. The CDR3 loop reads CASSLIGSGGFLETQYF. CDR3 in DNA: TGTGCCAGCAGCTTAATTGGTAGCGGGGGATTCTTAGAGACCCAGTACTTC.

The rearrangement uses TRBV15 and TRBJ2-7; D remains ambiguous. CDR3 size: 13 residues. V lost 6 bases and J 2 bases, leaving 11 bases between the germline ends. Germline V CDR1 and CDR2: LNHNV, YYDKDF (reference sequence). CDR3 DNA: TGTGCCACCAGTGTTGACATCCCCTACGAGCAGTACTTC. This gives the protein CATSVDIPYEQYF.

J is TRBJ1-1 and V is TRBV7-6; D gene ambiguous. Trimming pared 0 bases from V and 11 bases from J, leaving 13 bases between. The CDR3 length is 13 residues. Germline values: CDR1 SGHVS, CDR2 FNYEAQ. CDR3 residues: CASSLAEGAQAFF. For the CDR3, the DNA is TGTGCCAGCAGCTTAGCGGAGGGCGCGCAGGCTTTCTTT.

This rearrangement joins TRBV29-1 to TRBJ1-1, with 7 bases fitting TRBD1. V lost 2 bases, J lost 3 bases, and 3 bases stayed unmatched. The germline V gene has CDR1 SQVTM and CDR2 ANQGSEA. There are 13 residues in the CDR3. For the CDR3, the DNA is TGCAGCGTTGAAAGGCAGGGGGACACTGAAGCTTTCTTT. As protein: CSVERQGDTEAFF.

This chain links TRBV6-6 with TRBJ1-5, with D uncertain. The CDR3 loop spans 14 amino acids. Trimming stripped 6 bases from V and 4 bases from J, with 13 bases between. The V gene's germline CDR1 is MNHNY and CDR2 SVGAGI (reference sequence). The CDR3 nucleotides read TGTGCCAGCAGCAACGACAACACTAATCAGCCCCAGCATTTT. Translating gives CASSNDNTNQPQHF.

This clone was detected once. This rearrangement joins TRBV4-1 to TRBJ2-7; 9 bases map to TRBD1. The CDR3 sequence is 15 residues long. The junction had 10 bases not matched to a gene; V was cut back by 4 bases and J by 6 bases. Germline V gene lookup returns CDR1 MGHRA and CDR2 YSYEKL. The CDR3 reads CASSPRGQGDGEQYF. CDR3 bases: TGCGCCAGCAGCCCCCGGGGACAGGGAGACGGCGAGCAGTACTTC.

The chain couples TRBV9 to TRBJ2-3, with a tentative D call TRBD1 (6 bases). V shed 0 bases and J shed 7 bases, with 18 bases lying between them. Germline V gives CDR1 SGDLS, CDR2 YYNGEE. The CDR3 runs to 16 residues. CDR3 nucleotide sequence: TGTGCCAGCAGCGTAGACGTTCGGGGAACAGGGAATACGCAGTATTTT. Its protein product is CASSVDVRGTGNTQYF.

The chain employs TRBV7-2 and TRBJ2-6; D remains unclear. The germline CDR1 and CDR2 sequences are SGHTA and FQGNSA. The CDR3 totals 18 residues. Deletions cut 2 bases from V and 0 bases from J, with 14 bases between. CDR3 DNA sequence: TGTGCCAGCAGCTTAAATTCGTTGACACCCTCTGGGGCCAACGTCCTGACTTTC. It translates to CASSLNSLTPSGANVLTF.

The chain links TRBV4-1 to TRBJ1-1; unclear D gene. V was clipped by 3 bases and J by 3 bases, with 17 bases between them. The CDR3 extends over 16 amino acids. Germline CDR1 MGHRA, CDR2 YSYEKL. Here the CDR3 reads CASSQLTHGGDTEAFF. In nucleotides, the CDR3 is TGCGCCAGCAGCCAGCTCACTCACGGAGGTGACACTGAAGCTTTCTTT.

The V and J genes are TRBV7-2 and TRBJ1-5, with D perhaps matching TRBD1 (6 bases). This CDR3 spans 16 amino acids. Germline CDR1 reads SGHTA; CDR2 reads FQGNSA. V gave up 5 bases and J gave up 5 bases, with 19 bases separating them. This chain's CDR3 is CASSLELTGRDQPQHF. The CDR3 DNA reads TGTGCCAGCAGCCTCGAGCTGACAGGAAGAGATCAGCCCCAGCATTTT.

CDR3 bases: TGTGCCAGCAGTGACTTTCTTGTGAGCACAGATACGCAGTATTTT. Translating it yields CASSDFLVSTDTQYF. The chain combines TRBV2 with TRBJ2-3, with D unresolved. V was cut by 3 bases and J by 0 bases, with 10 bases left in between. From germline, CDR1 is SNHLY and CDR2 FYNNEI. CDR3 length: 15 amino acids.

V is TRBV2 and J is TRBJ1-1; 7 positions agree with TRBD1. Losses at the gene ends were 1 base for V and 6 bases for J; bases not matched to a gene: 5. The CDR3 has 14 residues. Per the germline V gene, CDR1 is SNHLY and CDR2 is FYNNEI. This chain's CDR3 is CASSEGGRGAEAFF. The CDR3 nucleotides read TGTGCCAGCAGTGAAGGGGGCAGGGGGGCTGAAGCTTTCTTT.

A single count supports this clone. The chain joins TRBV19 to TRBJ2-5, with 10 bases that match TRBD2. CDR3 length: 15 residues. After removal of 4 bases from V and 6 bases from J, the junction contained 8 bases not matched to a gene. From germline, CDR1 is LNHDA and CDR2 SQIVND (reference sequence). As DNA, the CDR3 is TGTGCCAGTAGTACCTCAGCGGGAGGGAGGAAGACCCAGTACTTC. Translation gives CASSTSAGGRKTQYF.